Following are 16 T cell receptor beta chains from one sample sequenced in a study of T cells in Graves' hyperthyroidism and ophthalmopathy. RNA transcripts yielded amplified TCR beta CDR3 regions. First-round RT-PCR targeting the TCR CDR3 was performed with the HTBI primer set. TCRdb re-derived calls from the multiplex PCR reads in MiXCR, one entry per CDR3 protein. The sample includes about 720,000 distinct CDR3 sequences, around 19% of them seen just once. The sample taken for sequencing was blood. These TCRs come from a woman in her fifties or sixties with Graves' hyperthyroidism that later progressed to Graves' ophthalmopathy.

The chain couples TRBV5-5 to TRBJ2-2; 10 bases agree with TRBD2. CDR3 length equals 16 residues. The ends lost 4 bases at V and 5 bases at J; junction bases unmatched: 8. CDR1 and CDR2 from the germline V gene are SGHKS and YYEKEE (reference sequence). Here the CDR3 reads CASSVPGLASTGELFF. The CDR3 bases are TGTGCCAGCAGCGTACCGGGACTAGCGTCGACCGGGGAGCTGTTTTTT.

The V and J genes are TRBV10-3 and TRBJ1-5, with TRBD1 identical over 7 bases. The length of the CDR3 is 14 residues. Germline lookup yields CDR1 ENHRY and CDR2 SYGVKD. With V trimmed by 8 bases and J by 0 bases, 4 bases remained unmatched. The CDR3, as DNA: TGTGCCATCTCAGACAGGGATAGCAATCAGCCCCAGCATTTT. Protein: CAISDRDSNQPQHF.

This clonotype was seen many times. The chain has TRBV2 and TRBJ2-1, with TRBD1 matching over 11 bases. With 9 bases clipped from V and 7 bases from J, the junction kept 8 bases outside the gene matches. Germline CDR1 reads SNHLY; CDR2 reads FYNNEI. This CDR3 is 14 amino acids long. Here the CDR3 reads CASPGTGGVNEQFF. The CDR3, as DNA: TGTGCCAGTCCGGGGACAGGGGGAGTTAATGAGCAGTTCTTC.

This clonotype was recorded many times. J is TRBJ2-5 and V is TRBV30; weak D call: TRBD2 (6 bases). Per the germline V gene, CDR1 is GTSNPN and CDR2 is SVGIG (reference sequence). Trimming removed 4 bases at V and 3 bases at J, with 18 bases between. This CDR3 has 15 amino acids. The CDR3 sequence: CAWIRSGDWEETQYF. DNA of the CDR3: TGTGCCTGGATACGTAGCGGAGATTGGGAAGAGACCCAGTACTTC.

There are a few counts of this clonotype. The chain is built from TRBV9 and TRBJ1-2; 12 nucleotides agree with TRBD1. V trimming: 4 bases; J trimming: 4 bases; junction bases outside the gene matches: 5. Germline assignment: CDR1 SGDLS and CDR2 YYNGEE. There are 15 residues in the CDR3. The CDR3 nucleotides are TGTGCCAGCAGCCCCGGGACAGGGGGCCTCTATGGCTACACCTTC. Its translation: CASSPGTGGLYGYTF.

The chain carries TRBV5-1 and TRBJ1-1, with D unresolved. The germline V gene encodes CDR1 SGHRS and CDR2 YFSETQ. The CDR3 loop spans 14 amino acids. The V end lost 2 bases, the J end lost 3 bases, and 11 bases lay between the germline ends. The CDR3 loop reads CASSFEGSDTEAFF. CDR3 nucleotides: TGCGCCAGCAGCTTTGAGGGCTCGGACACTGAAGCTTTCTTT. The full variable domain, completed using reference TRBV5-1 and TRBJ1-1, is KAGVTQTPRYLIKTRGQQVTLSCSPISGHRSVSWYQQTPGQGLQFLFEYFSETQRNKGNFPGRFSGRQFSNSRSEMNVSTLELGDSALYLCASSFEGSDTEAFFGQGTRLTVV.

The chain combines TRBV3-1 with TRBJ2-2; the match to TRBD2 covers 15 bases. Unmatched junction bases numbered 3, after V lost 3 bases and J lost 1 base. Germline values: CDR1 LGHDT, CDR2 YNNKEL (reference sequence). The CDR3 is 18 amino acids. CDR3 sequence reads: CASSQGLAGGQNTGELFF. Written as DNA, the CDR3 is TGTGCCAGCAGCCAGGGACTAGCGGGGGGCCAGAACACCGGGGAGCTGTTTTTT.

This clonotype appeared a few times. The chain employs TRBV20-1 and TRBJ2-3; D may be TRBD2 (5 bases). CDR1 is DFQATT, CDR2 SNEGSKA, per germline (reference sequence). Trimming took 5 bases from V and 2 from J, leaving 11 bases between them. The CDR3 spans 13 residues. The CDR3 DNA sequence: TGCAGTGCTGCAGGAGACTACACAGATACGCAGTATTTT. This sequence encodes CSAAGDYTDTQYF.

This clonotype showed up just a few times. The chain links TRBV27 to TRBJ2-7; 9 nucleotides agree with TRBD1. The CDR3 runs to 15 residues. Germline V lookup: CDR1 MNHEY, CDR2 SMNVEV (reference sequence). V lost 0 bases and J lost 2; bases outside the gene matches: 2. Here the CDR3 DNA reads TGTGCCAGCAGTTTATCGACAGGGGGTGCCTACGAGCAGTACTTC. Its protein product is CASSLSTGGAYEQYF.

This clonotype has a count of ten or more. The J gene is TRBJ2-3, the V gene TRBV5-1; possible D gene TRBD2, 5 bases. Trimming cost V 0 bases and J 4 bases, with 15 bases left between them. The germline V gene encodes CDR1 SGHRS and CDR2 YFSETQ. This CDR3 has 16 amino acids. CDR3 sequence reads: CASSLGPAGGADTQYF. The CDR3 DNA follows: TGCGCCAGCAGCTTGGGCCCGGCGGGCGGCGCAGATACGCAGTATTTT.

This clonotype was counted a few times. V and J are TRBV24-1 and TRBJ2-3, with D possibly matching TRBD1 (6 bases). CDR1 KGHDR and CDR2 SFDVKD come from the germline V gene. This CDR3 spans 15 amino acids. V shed 1 base and J shed 0 bases, with 7 bases lying between them. The chain's CDR3 is CATSDLQGSTDTQYF. The CDR3 DNA reads as TGTGCCACCAGTGATTTACAGGGTAGCACAGATACGCAGTATTTT.

The gene calls are TRBV20-1 and TRBJ1-1, with TRBD1 identical over 8 bases. Germline CDR1 DFQATT, CDR2 SNEGSKA (reference sequence). CDR3 size: 14 residues. J was trimmed by 3 bases and V by 5 bases; bases with no gene match: 8. CDR3 in DNA: TGCAGTGCTGCTTTGACAGGGGTCGACACTGAAGCTTTCTTT. It is translated as CSAALTGVDTEAFF.

This clonotype was seen many times. This chain connects TRBV2 to TRBJ2-1; D unresolved. The V end was cut by 7 bases, the J end by 6 bases, with 4 bases between. This CDR3 has 10 residues. Looked up from germline, CDR1 is SNHLY and CDR2 is FYNNEI. CDR3 in amino acids: CASIGNEQFF. The CDR3 DNA reads as TGTGCCAGCATTGGCAATGAGCAGTTCTTC.

This chain uses TRBV3-1 with TRBJ1-6; TRBD1 is a possible D gene (5 bases). This CDR3 has 17 residues. The germline CDR1 and CDR2 sequences are LGHDT and YNNKEL (reference sequence). The V end was cut by 0 bases, the J end by 7 bases, with 16 bases between. CDR3 region: CASSQDSVPGSNSPLHF. For the CDR3, the DNA is TGTGCCAGCAGCCAAGATTCCGTCCCAGGGTCAAATTCACCCCTCCACTTT.

This clonotype has just a few counts. The junction departs from germline at one end; a sequencing error may be responsible. The gene calls are TRBV7-2 and TRBJ2-7; the D is unclear. Germline V gene sequence: CDR1 SGHTA, CDR2 FQGNSA. The CDR3 runs to 14 residues. Written as DNA, the CDR3 is TGTGCCAGCAGCCTTGGGGATAGCTCCTGCGAGCAGTACTTC. Translating it yields CASSLGDSSCEQYF. The entire variable domain, with the rest obtained from reference TRBV7-2 and TRBJ2-7, is as follows: GAGVSQSPSNKVTEKGKDVELRCDPISGHTALYWYRQSLGQGLEFLIYFQGNSAPDKSGLPSDRFSAERTGGSVSTLTIQRTQQEDSAVYLCASSLGDSSCEQYFGPGTRLTVT.

This chain connects TRBV5-1 to TRBJ1-1; tentative D call: TRBD1 (5 bases). The germline gives CDR1 SGHRS, CDR2 YFSETQ. This CDR3 region has 13 residues. V was trimmed by 0 bases and J by 5 bases, leaving 8 bases between them. For the CDR3, the DNA is TGCGCCAGCAGCTTGGGACAGCAAACTGAAGCTTTCTTT. Encoded protein: CASSLGQQTEAFF. Drawing the rest from reference TRBV5-1 and TRBJ1-1, the complete variable domain is KAGVTQTPRYLIKTRGQQVTLSCSPISGHRSVSWYQQTPGQGLQFLFEYFSETQRNKGNFPGRFSGRQFSNSRSEMNVSTLELGDSALYLCASSLGQQTEAFFGQGTRLTVV.